The clone carrying this T cell receptor (beta chain) was detected a few times. This record comes from a study of T cells in Graves' hyperthyroidism and ophthalmopathy. TCR beta CDR3 region amplification was performed from RNA transcripts. TCR CDR3 regions were first amplified by RT-PCR with HTBI primers. MiXCR, applied by TCRdb to the multiplex PCR reads, yields one record per CDR3 protein. The sample yields 550,000 to 800,000 distinct CDR3 sequences, 17% seen once. The receptor was derived from a man between 45 and 60 years old with Graves' hyperthyroidism. The sample comprised blood.

The DNA of the CDR3 is TGTGCCAGCAGTGAGGACAGGGCTAACAATCAGCCCCAGCATTTT. Translating gives CASSEDRANNQPQHF. The chain links TRBV6-1 to TRBJ1-5, with 8 bases fitting TRBD1. Germline V gene lookup returns CDR1 MNHNS and CDR2 SASEGT. The CDR3 covers 15 residues. J gave up 3 bases and V 3 bases, and 4 bases lay outside the gene matches.